The 7 T cell receptor beta chains presented below share a single source sample, sequenced in a study of cytomegalovirus exposure and HLA in healthy donors. Sequencing was performed with immunoSEQ multiplex PCR; in TCRdb, only in-frame clones are kept and a portion is missing. The repertoire holds some 130,000 clones, with around four fifths as singletons. The sequenced sample consisted of PBMCs. All receptors derive from a man between 25 and 39 years old in good health and CMV-seropositive.

This clone has just a few counts. In DNA, the CDR3 is TGTGCCAGCAGCCCCCTCCTTCACAGGGGCGGAATGGGCTACACCTTC. Its protein product is CASSPLLHRGGMGYTF. The rearrangement uses TRBV21-1 and TRBJ1-2; the D segment call TRBD1 is taken from the table without a DNA check. TRBV21-1 is described as a pseudogene. The CDR3 is made up of 16 amino acids.

The chain couples TRBV7-2 to TRBJ1-5; possibly TRBD1 for D (5 bases). V was cut by 5 bases and J by 7 bases, with 9 bases left in between. The germline V gene encodes CDR1 SGHTA and CDR2 FQGNSA. CDR3 size: 12 residues. CDR3 residues: CASSDRGQPQHF. The CDR3 nucleotides are TGTGCCAGCAGCGACCGGGGGCAGCCCCAGCATTTT.

The chain recombines TRBV11-1 with TRBJ1-2; no reliable D call. The germline V gene has CDR1 SGHAT and CDR2 FQDESV (reference sequence). V lost 2 bases to trimming and J lost 4 bases, with 14 bases between them. The length of the CDR3 is 15 residues. CDR3 sequence: CASSLIATEGYGYTF. DNA of the CDR3: TGTGCCAGCAGCTTAATAGCCACGGAGGGCTATGGCTACACCTTC.

The gene calls are TRBV7-8 and TRBJ2-7, with D perhaps TRBD2 (6 bases). The germline V and J ends were trimmed by 3 bases and 0 bases, with 12 bases remaining between them. There are 15 residues in the CDR3. In germline, CDR1 is SGHVS, CDR2 FQNEAQ. DNA of the CDR3: TGTGCCAGCAGCTTGCTAGCGTTTAGCTCCTACGAGCAGTACTTC. The encoded protein is CASSLLAFSSYEQYF.

The V gene is TRBV5-6, the J gene TRBJ1-3; D is perhaps TRBD1 (5 bases). The V gene's germline CDR1 is SGHDT and CDR2 YYEEEE. CDR3 length equals 16 residues. Trimming took off 0 bases at V and 0 bases at J, with 10 bases between the two ends. Here the CDR3 reads CASSLGQSYSGNTIYF. In nucleotides, the CDR3 is TGTGCCAGCAGCTTGGGACAGAGTTACTCTGGAAACACCATATATTTT. Looking up the rest from reference TRBV5-6 and TRBJ1-3 gives the full variable domain: DAGVTQSPTHLIKTRGQQVTLRCSPKSGHDTVSWYQQALGQGPQFIFQYYEEEERQRGNFPDRFSGHQFPNYSSELNVNALLLGDSALYLCASSLGQSYSGNTIYFGEGSWLTVV.

The V gene is TRBV2, the J gene TRBJ2-1; 9 bases fit TRBD2. CDR1 is SNHLY, CDR2 FYNNEI, per germline. V dropped 7 bases and J dropped 9; count of bases not matched to a gene: 13. The CDR3 spans 15 residues. Written as DNA, the CDR3 is TGTGCCAGCATCACCGCCGCGGGGGGGCAAGGTGAGCAGTTCTTC. Amino acids: CASITAAGGQGEQFF. The full variable domain, in which reference TRBV2 and TRBJ2-1 provide the parts outside the CDR3, is EPEVTQTPSHQVTQMGQEVILRCVPISNHLYFYWYRQILGQKVEFLVSFYNNEISEKSEIFDDQFSVERPDGSNFTLKIRSTKLEDSAMYFCASITAAGGQGEQFFGPGTRLTVL.

The V call is TRBV27, the J call TRBJ2-6, with D possibly matching TRBD1 (6 bases). V gave up 4 bases and J gave up 2 bases, with 15 bases separating them. The CDR3 covers 17 residues. Looked up from germline, CDR1 is MNHEY and CDR2 is SMNVEV (reference sequence). As DNA, the CDR3 is TGTGCCAGCAGTTCTCGAACGACAGGTGCTGGGGCCAACGTCCTGACTTTC. Translation: CASSSRTTGAGANVLTF.